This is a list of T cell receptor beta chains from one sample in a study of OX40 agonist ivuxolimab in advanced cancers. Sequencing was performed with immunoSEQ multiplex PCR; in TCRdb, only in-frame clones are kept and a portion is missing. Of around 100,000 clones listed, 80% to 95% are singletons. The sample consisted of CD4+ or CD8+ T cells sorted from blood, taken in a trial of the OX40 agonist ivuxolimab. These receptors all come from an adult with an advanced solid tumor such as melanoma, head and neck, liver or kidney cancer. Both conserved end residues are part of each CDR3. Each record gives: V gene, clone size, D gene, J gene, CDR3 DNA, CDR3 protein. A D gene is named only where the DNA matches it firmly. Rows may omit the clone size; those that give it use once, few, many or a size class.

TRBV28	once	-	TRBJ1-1	TGTGCCAGCAGTTTTCGGCAGGGCCTGGGAGCTTTCTTT	CASSFRQGLGAFF
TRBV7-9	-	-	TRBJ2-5	TGTGCCAGCAGCGCCCCCCCGAATGGAGAGACCCAGTACTTC	CASSAPPNGETQYF
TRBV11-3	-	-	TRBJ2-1	TGTGCCAGCAGCTTAGATCTGACCTCCGAGCAGTTCTTC	CASSLDLTSEQFF
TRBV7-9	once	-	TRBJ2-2	TGTGCCAGTGGATTACGGGGTGGCACCGGGGAGCTGTTTTTT	CASGLRGGTGELFF
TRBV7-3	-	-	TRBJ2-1	TGTGCCAGCAGCTTAAGGGGTGGGGACTACAATGAGCAGTTCTTC	CASSLRGGDYNEQFF
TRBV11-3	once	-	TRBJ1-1	TGTGCCAGCAGCGCGATGCCTGTTCCGAACACTGAAGCTTTCTTT	CASSAMPVPNTEAFF
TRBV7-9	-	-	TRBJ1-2	TGTGCCAGCAGCCCTGTAGGCGGACGGCCTGTCTACACCTTC	CASSPVGGRPVYTF
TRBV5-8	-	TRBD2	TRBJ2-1	TGTGCCAGCAGCCCGCAAGGGACTAGCGGGAGATATGAGCAGTTCTTC	CASSPQGTSGRYEQFF
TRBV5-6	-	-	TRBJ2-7	TGTGCCAGCAGCTTGGAGCCCCGGGGCAGGTCCTACGAGCAGTACTTC	CASSLEPRGRSYEQYF
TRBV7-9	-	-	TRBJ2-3	TGTGCCAGCAGCTTACGAGATACGCAGTATTTT	CASSLRDTQYF
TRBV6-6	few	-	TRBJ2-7	TGTGCCAGCAGTTACCTCGTCCGACCCTACGAGCAGTACTTC	CASSYLVRPYEQYF
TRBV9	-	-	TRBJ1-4	TGTGCCAGCAGCGTCGGAGTTGCAACTAATGAAAAACTGTTTTTT	CASSVGVATNEKLFF
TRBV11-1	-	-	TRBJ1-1	TGTGCCAGCAGCCTACAGGGAACTGAAGCTTTCTTT	CASSLQGTEAFF
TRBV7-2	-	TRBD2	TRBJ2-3	TGTGCCAGCAGCTTTTTGGCTAGCGGGATCAGCACAGATACGCAGTATTTT	CASSFLASGISTDTQYF
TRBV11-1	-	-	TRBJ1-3	TGTGCCAGCAGCCGCTTGGGTCACGAAGGCGACACCATATATTTT	CASSRLGHEGDTIYF
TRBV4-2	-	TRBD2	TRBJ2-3	TGTGCCAGCAGCCAAGCGCCTAGCGGGGGCCAAAGTACAGATACGCAGTATTTT	CASSQAPSGGQSTDTQYF
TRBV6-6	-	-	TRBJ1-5	TGTGCCAGCAGTTACTCGAGTAGGACTCAGCCCCAGCATTTT	CASSYSSRTQPQHF